The T cell receptor beta chain described here comes from a study of blood T cell repertoires in COVID-19 (dated by TCRdb to about 2020). Study-level background: The collaborator samples originated in the United States, Italy and Spain and spanned the acute and convalescent phases of COVID-19. The prospective study material was composed of cDNA or gDNA derived from T cells, B-cell-depleted T cells, or PBMCs. The dataset comprised deeply sampled blood TCRbeta repertoires from subjects exposed to, actively infected with, or recovered from COVID-19. The repertoires were released in a freely available public database meant as a resource for research on the immune response to SARS-CoV-2. The samples were drawn from the first 160 participants of the ongoing ImmuneRACE study and from over 950 subjects provided by 6 global collaborators. Nearly every sample came with metadata listing a de-identified subject ID, COVID-19 status, age in years and sex. Where available, HLA class I and class II types were taken from metadata supplied by the sample provider and were not determined by assay-based typing. General findings and caveats noted by the study authors: The quantity of clinical and demographic metadata differed by source and by participant and was supplied without curation.

At one collaborating source in Seattle, patients were enrolled during active infection and were followed longitudinally through the course of disease. Collaborating institutions collected whole blood in K2EDTA tubes following their own protocols. For TCRbeta analysis, collaborators shipped samples as frozen whole blood, isolated PBMCs, or DNA extracted from either of those sample types. For this clone: Its antigen is currently not known. Base qualities are not recorded, but no much larger clone differs from it by a single base.

The CDR3 starts with the cysteine, ends with the phenylalanine, and has 12 residues. The only DNA kept is the CDR3, 36 bases in frame from the first base. V is clipped by 7 bases and J by 5 bases, and the sequence between their germline boundaries is 11 bases long. Based on the germline V gene, the CDR1 and CDR2 sequences are SNHLY and FYNNEI. TCRbeta CDR3 regions were amplified from genomic DNA by means of the immunoSEQ Assay, a bias-controlled multiplex PCR. As for how the authors treated the data: The number of nucleated cells in each sample was estimated from the amplification of reference gene primers within the assay. Sequence reads were collapsed and filtered to measure the absolute abundance of every unique TCRbeta CDR3 rearrangement. For each sample, productive Simpson clonality was calculated as the square root of Simpson's diversity index across productive rearrangements. TCRdb stores this immuneACCESS table with in-frame sequences only. Part of the clones is absent; in the studies checked, under half of the shortfall reflects unresolved V genes, and no reason is known for the rest. D and trimming were read from the DNA, whereas the V and J calls and clone size are those reported in that table. The sample data list about 250,000 clones, and around 88% of these were observed just once. The ten largest clones capture roughly 6.7% of the sample.

The chain employs TRBV2 and TRBJ2-5; a weak D assignment points to TRBD2 (5 bases agree). Sequenced: peripheral blood. This TCR was recovered from a woman in her twenties or thirties with COVID-19, enrolled during active disease. The DNA sequence is given as TGTGCCAGCAATGAGGGCCGGGAGACCCAGTACTTC. The encoded protein is CASNEGRETQYF.